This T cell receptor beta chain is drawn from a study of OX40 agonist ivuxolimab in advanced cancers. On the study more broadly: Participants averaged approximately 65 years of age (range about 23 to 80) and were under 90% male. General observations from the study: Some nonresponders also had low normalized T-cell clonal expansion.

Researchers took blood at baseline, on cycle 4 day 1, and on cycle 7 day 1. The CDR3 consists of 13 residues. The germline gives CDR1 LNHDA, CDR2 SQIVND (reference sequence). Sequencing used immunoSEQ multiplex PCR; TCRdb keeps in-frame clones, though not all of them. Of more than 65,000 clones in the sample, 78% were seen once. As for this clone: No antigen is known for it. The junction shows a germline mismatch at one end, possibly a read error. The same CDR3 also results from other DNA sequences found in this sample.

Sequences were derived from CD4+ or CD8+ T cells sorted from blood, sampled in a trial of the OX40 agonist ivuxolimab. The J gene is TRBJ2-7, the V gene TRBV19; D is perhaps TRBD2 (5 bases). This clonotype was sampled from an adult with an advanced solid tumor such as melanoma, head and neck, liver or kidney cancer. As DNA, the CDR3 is TGTGCTAGTAGCAGAGGGATAGCCTACGAGCAGTACTTC. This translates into CASSRGIAYEQYF. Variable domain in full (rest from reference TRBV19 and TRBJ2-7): DGGITQSPKYLFRKEGQNVTLSCEQNLNHDAMYWYRQDPGQGLRLIYYSQIVNDFQKGDIAEGYSVSREKKESFPLTVTSAQKNPTAFYLCASSRGIAYEQYFGPGTRLTVT.